Listed below are T cell receptor beta chains from one sample, sequenced in a study of T cell changes during pregnancy in multiple sclerosis. Sequencing was performed with immunoSEQ multiplex PCR; in TCRdb, only in-frame clones are kept and a portion is missing. The sample holds about 96,000 clones, approximately 92% seen once. Material: peripheral blood, obtained in the first trimester of pregnancy. These receptors were taken from a female donor with multiple sclerosis, enrolled in a pregnancy study. The CDR3 runs from the conserved cysteine through the conserved F or W. The order of the fields is D gene, clone size, V gene, J gene, CDR3 protein, CDR3 DNA. A D gene is named only where the DNA matches it firmly. Only some rows state a clone size, as once, few, many or a class for expanded clones.

>TRBD2|.|TRBV2|TRBJ2-5
CASSEEGLAGGTQYF
TGTGCCAGCAGTGAAGAGGGACTAGCGGGAGGTACCCAGTACTTC
>.|.|TRBV29-1|TRBJ1-3
CSVEDPGLTSGNTIYF
TGCAGCGTTGAAGATCCGGGACTGACCTCTGGAAACACCATATATTTT
>.|.|TRBV6-5|TRBJ2-3
CASWTSGVNTQYF
TGTGCCAGCTGGACCTCAGGGGTGAATACGCAGTATTTT
>.|.|TRBV7-2|TRBJ1-4
CASSFGGGGEKLFF
TGTGCCAGCAGCTTCGGCGGGGGTGGTGAAAAACTGTTTTTT
>TRBD1|once|TRBV5-6|TRBJ1-2
CASSWGQGPYGYTF
TGTGCCAGCAGCTGGGGACAGGGACCTTATGGCTACACCTTC
>.|.|TRBV11-2|TRBJ2-3
CASSLDTGSTSTDTQYF
TGTGCCAGCAGCTTAGACACGGGATCAACGAGCACAGATACGCAGTATTTT
>TRBD1|.|TRBV28|TRBJ1-2
CASSFDSTGGVYGYTF
TGTGCCAGCAGTTTTGATAGTACAGGGGGCGTCTATGGCTACACCTTC
>.|.|TRBV9|TRBJ2-7
CASSVGAWNLEQYF
TGTGCCAGCAGCGTAGGGGCGTGGAACCTCGAGCAGTACTTC
>.|.|TRBV5-8|TRBJ2-5
CASSGGAGVREAQYF
TGTGCCAGCAGCGGGGGGGCAGGCGTAAGAGAGGCCCAGTACTTC
>TRBD2|.|TRBV11-2|TRBJ2-3
CASSVGGRIAGTFTDTQYF
TGTGCCAGCAGCGTGGGGGGGCGGATAGCGGGGACGTTCACAGATACGCAGTATTTT
>TRBD2|.|TRBV5-1|TRBJ2-2
CASSLLGTSGANTGELFF
TGCGCCAGCAGCTTACTCGGGACTAGCGGGGCGAACACCGGGGAGCTGTTTTTT
>TRBD1|.|TRBV13|TRBJ2-7
CASSLYTGVSEQYF
TGTGCCAGCAGCCTATATACAGGGGTCTCCGAGCAGTACTTC
>.|.|TRBV18|TRBJ1-3
CASSPTSGISGNTIYF
TGTGCCAGCTCACCCACTTCAGGGATCTCTGGAAACACCATATATTTT
>TRBD1|.|TRBV19|TRBJ1-3
CASRADRISGNTIYF
TGTGCCAGTAGGGCGGACAGGATCTCTGGAAACACCATATATTTT
>TRBD1|.|TRBV28|TRBJ2-5
CASSIASGTGIEETQYF
TGTGCCAGCAGTATCGCGTCCGGGACAGGGATTGAAGAGACCCAGTACTTC
>.|.|TRBV19|TRBJ2-1
CASSRLSGPHEQFF
TGTGCCAGTAGTCGTTTGTCGGGTCCCCATGAGCAGTTCTTC
>.|.|TRBV29-1|TRBJ1-3
CSCAGTIGNTIYF
TGCAGCTGTGCCGGGACTATCGGAAACACCATATATTTT
>TRBD1|.|TRBV5-4|TRBJ1-2
CASSPGTANYGYTF
TGTGCCAGCAGCCCCGGGACAGCCAACTATGGCTACACCTTC
>TRBD1|once|TRBV2|TRBJ1-1
CASPGGAAEAFF
TGTGCCAGTCCAGGGGGCGCGGCTGAAGCTTTCTTT
>.|.|TRBV29-1|TRBJ2-3
CSARVTSAGSADTQYF
TGCAGCGCGAGGGTTACAAGCGCGGGCTCGGCAGATACGCAGTATTTT
>.|.|TRBV29-1|TRBJ2-5
CSVGQGSMQETQYF
TGCAGCGTGGGGCAGGGGTCTATGCAAGAGACCCAGTACTTC
>TRBD1|once|TRBV30|TRBJ1-2
CAWTPLFTGQTYGYTF
TGTGCCTGGACCCCCCTCTTTACGGGACAGACCTATGGCTACACCTTC
>.|once|TRBV19|TRBJ2-1
CASSIVGAHNEQFF
TGTGCCAGTAGTATAGTGGGAGCCCACAATGAGCAGTTCTTC
>TRBD1|once|TRBV5-8|TRBJ1-4
CASSLDRGSNEKLFF
TGTGCCAGCAGCCTAGACAGGGGATCTAATGAAAAACTGTTTTTT
>TRBD1|few|TRBV7-9|TRBJ1-5
CASSMSGGRNQPQHF
TGTGCCAGCAGCATGTCAGGGGGCCGGAATCAGCCCCAGCATTTT
>TRBD1|.|TRBV28|TRBJ2-7
CASRGQGYDEQYF
TGTGCCAGCAGGGGACAGGGATACGACGAGCAGTACTTC
>.|.|TRBV18|TRBJ2-1
CASSSEQSAYNEQFF
TGTGCCAGCTCATCGGAACAGTCGGCGTACAATGAGCAGTTCTTC
>TRBD2|.|TRBV2|TRBJ2-5
CASSRAGTSGRKEETQYF
TGTGCCAGCAGTCGTGCCGGGACTAGCGGGAGGAAGGAAGAGACCCAGTACTTC
>TRBD2|.|TRBV5-1|TRBJ2-3
CASSGTNSTDTQYF
TGCGCCAGCAGTGGGACTAACTCGACAGATACGCAGTATTTT
>TRBD2|once|TRBV13|TRBJ2-1
CASSLDSAGAPYNEQFF
TGTGCCAGCAGCTTAGATTCTGCGGGAGCCCCCTACAATGAGCAGTTCTTC
>.|.|TRBV2|TRBJ1-3
CARGTGASGNTIYF
TGTGCCAGAGGTACCGGAGCTTCTGGAAACACCATATATTTT
>.|.|TRBV25-1|TRBJ1-3
CAGPGGLQNTIYF
TGTGCCGGGCCAGGAGGGTTACAAAACACCATATATTTT
>TRBD1|.|TRBV19|TRBJ1-6
CASTPRQGANSPLHF
TGTGCCAGTACCCCCAGACAGGGGGCGAATTCACCCCTCCACTTT
>TRBD1|.|TRBV4-3|TRBJ2-7
CASSQEGQGAYEQYF
TGCGCCAGCAGCCAAGAGGGACAGGGGGCCTACGAGCAGTACTTC
>.|.|TRBV7-2|TRBJ1-2
CASSTPGLTAGYTF
TGTGCCAGCAGCACTCCCGGACTCACGGCGGGCTACACCTTC
>TRBD2|.|TRBV6-4|TRBJ2-1
CASGVLAGLGEQFF
TGTGCCAGCGGGGTACTAGCGGGACTGGGTGAGCAGTTCTTC
>.|.|TRBV5-1|TRBJ1-1
CASSSQGRTHTEAFF
TGCGCCAGCAGCTCACAGGGTCGAACGCACACTGAAGCTTTCTTT
>TRBD2|.|TRBV7-3|TRBJ2-1
CASSPSGRGLRGAYNEQFF
TGTGCCAGCAGCCCTAGCGGGAGGGGCCTTCGAGGTGCCTACAATGAGCAGTTCTTC
>TRBD2|.|TRBV6-1|TRBJ2-3
CAMRTSGRGDTQYF
TGTGCCATGCGGACTAGCGGGAGAGGGGATACGCAGTATTTT
>.|.|TRBV28|TRBJ1-5
CASSLWAEDQPQHF
TGTGCCAGCAGTTTATGGGCGGAAGATCAGCCCCAGCATTTT
>TRBD1|once|TRBV11-2|TRBJ2-1
CASSLLDRGNEQFF
TGTGCCAGCAGCTTATTAGACAGGGGTAATGAGCAGTTCTTC
>TRBD1|.|TRBV18|TRBJ2-1
CASGPGGRSYNEQFF
TGTGCCAGCGGGCCAGGGGGAAGGTCCTACAATGAGCAGTTCTTC
>TRBD1|.|TRBV27|TRBJ2-5
CASSRQGWEGETQYF
TGTGCCAGCAGTAGACAGGGTTGGGAAGGGGAGACCCAGTACTTC